The TCR beta chain under discussion was sequenced for a study of regulatory T cells in long-lasting Graves disease (dated by TCRdb to the early 2020s). With respect to the entire study: Persistent Graves' disease was defined as antithyroid drug treatment for over 5 years with persistently positive TSH receptor autoantibodies. Patients with persistent Graves' disease were compared with patients with newly diagnosed Graves' disease using TCR sequencing and RNA sequencing of peripheral blood. On average, persistent Graves' disease patients in the clinical cohort had been on antithyroid drugs for approximately ten years. The study took place in China and was registered as a clinical trial. A total of 33 samples underwent TCR sequencing: about 13 from persistent and about 20 from newly diagnosed Graves' disease patients.

The CDR3 numbers 12 residues from cysteine through phenylalanine. This entry keeps only the CDR3 DNA: 36 bases, framed from base 1. V is reduced by 5 bases and J by 5 bases, leaving a spacing of 10 bases between them. CDR1 is given as DFQATT and CDR2 as SNEGSKA, both from the germline V gene (reference sequence). Study-level results and caveats: Only the TCR beta chain was sequenced and analyzed. TRBV28, TRBJ1-2 and TRBJ2-5 were preferentially used in persistent disease, while TRBV20-1 and TRBJ2-1 were favored in newly diagnosed disease. Only peripheral blood was studied, because thyroid tissue, the primary lesion, was inaccessible. Patients with persistent disease shared more public clonotypes (fewer than 3,000) than newly diagnosed patients did (966). The authors acknowledged the small sample size as a limitation that may reduce accuracy. Persistent Graves' disease patients showed lower TCR Shannon entropy and fewer highly expanded clones than newly diagnosed patients, suggesting clonal expansion.

The sample's time point label, decoded: persistent/refractory GD, antithyroid drugs over 5 years with positive TRAb. RNA was extracted from PBMCs in TRIzol for both TCR sequencing and RNA sequencing. The diagnosis of Graves' disease followed American Thyroid Association guidelines. The patients came from an endocrinology department in Xi'an, China. Each patient gave approximately 10 milliliters of peripheral blood, collected in an EDTA anticoagulant tube. Ficoll Paque Plus density gradient separation was used to isolate PBMCs, and no additional T cell sorting was done. An Agilent 2100 Bioanalyzer and agarose gel were used to assess RNA quality, and a NanoDrop 2000 was used to measure RNA concentration. Library prep was done by multiplex PCR. The instrument given in TCRdb is Illumina HiSeq 4000. To build TCR beta libraries, CDR3 regions were amplified by Arm-PCR using iRepertoire HTBI primers. Gel purification was performed on PCR products prior to sequencing. For the original study's pipeline: Gene usage analysis of CDR3 amino acid clonotypes used the roughly 60 TRBV and around 13 TRBJ segments found across samples. Filtered high-quality paired reads were merged into contigs using COPE and FqMerger. BLAST was used to align contigs to IMGT TRBV, TRBD and TRBJ reference genes, with CDR3 defined following IMGT. Any clonotype with a frequency above 0.1% was counted as a highly expanded clone. Shannon entropy served as the measure of repertoire diversity, while the Gini coefficient captured V-J evenness. Clonotypes shared by more than one individual were considered public. In-frame beta chains were kept once TCRdb had trimmed the public reads at Q25 with fastp and called clones with MiXCR. Each entry merges the rows of one CDR3 protein and shows their most common DNA and genes. Clone size and V and J calls follow TCRdb, not the original study. The table for this sample lists under 500,000 distinct CDR3 sequences; roughly 20% of them were counted only once. The top ten hold roughly 8% of the sample.

This clonotype was seen at least ten times. Its antigen is currently not known. Per-base qualities were not stored, and no clone one base away is much larger. The chain was built from TRBV20-1 and TRBJ1-5, with no D gene named confidently. This TCR came from a female donor with Graves disease. The input for sequencing was peripheral blood mononuclear cells (PBMCs), taken when the disease was refractory, from a patient treated with antithyroid drugs. Here is the DNA: TGCAGTGCTGCCGTGGGAGATCAGCCCCAGCATTTT. This yields the protein CSAAVGDQPQHF.